There are a few counts of the clone carrying this TCR beta chain. Its target is unknown. This record belongs to a study of T-cell reconstitution after alpha-beta-depleted transplantation in children. Study-level points and caveats: It was reported that alpha-beta T cells came from several hundred expanded graft clones (about two months after transplant). Surviving recipient T cells and thymic progenitors accounted for the high day-60 TCRbeta diversity observed in some patients.

V lost 1 base, J lost 0 bases, and 12 bases stayed unmatched. CDR1 is SGHAT and CDR2 is FQNNGV in the germline V gene. This CDR3 has 20 residues. The library targeted TCRbeta and was prepared with unique molecular identifiers. TCRdb reprocessed the PCR reads via MiXCR and lists one record per CDR3 protein. The sample has about 240,000 distinct CDR3 sequences; more than 20% are singletons. Sample: PBMCs, taken before TCRalphabeta/CD19-depleted stem cell transplant. The chain uses TRBV11-2 and TRBJ2-3; 11 bases map to TRBD2. This TCR came from a girl aged 2 to 9 with Fanconi anemia, due to receive a stem cell transplant. For the CDR3, the DNA is TGTGCCAGCAGCTTAGTGGTACTAGCGGGGGCTACCGGTAGCACAGATACGCAGTATTTT. It yields the protein CASSLVVLAGATGSTDTQYF.